This T cell receptor beta chain was recovered during a study of identifying expanded T cells in peripheral blood. Points from the study as a whole: Differentially abundant clones: roughly 1.2 between replicates, just under 17 at two to three weeks, more than 18 at four.

In regard to this clone: What it binds is not known.

The V end was cut by 2 bases, the J end by 4 bases, with 6 bases between. Germline V gene sequence: CDR1 MNHNY, CDR2 SVGAGI (reference sequence). This CDR3 region has 13 residues. The protocol was immunoSEQ multiplex PCR, while the TCRdb copy is restricted to in-frame clones and leaves out a portion. The table lists 120,000 or so clones, more than 80% of them singletons. V gene TRBV6-6 combines with J gene TRBJ1-5, with D hard to call. The TCR originated in a person between 18 and 69 years old in good health. Material for sequencing was blood. The CDR3, as DNA: TGTGCCAGCAGTTACGGAGCAAATCAGCCCCAGCATTTT. This codes for CASSYGANQPQHF.